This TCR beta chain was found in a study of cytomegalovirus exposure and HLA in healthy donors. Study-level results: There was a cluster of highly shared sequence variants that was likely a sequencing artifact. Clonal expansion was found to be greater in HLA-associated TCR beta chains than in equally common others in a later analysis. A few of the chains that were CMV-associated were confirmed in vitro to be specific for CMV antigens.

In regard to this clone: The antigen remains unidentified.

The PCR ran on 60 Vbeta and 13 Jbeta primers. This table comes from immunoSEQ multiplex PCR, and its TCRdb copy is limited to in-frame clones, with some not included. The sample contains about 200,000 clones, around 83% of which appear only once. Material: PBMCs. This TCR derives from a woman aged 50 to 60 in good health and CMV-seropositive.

CDR3 in amino acids: CASSLQAGNTIYF. CDR3 DNA: TGTGCCAGCAGTTTACAGGCTGGAAACACCATATATTTT. The chain links TRBV28 to TRBJ1-3; D call uncertain. V lost 2 bases, J lost 2 bases, and 4 bases lay in between. This CDR3 comprises 13 residues. Germline values: CDR1 MDHEN, CDR2 SYDVKM.